This T cell receptor (beta chain) was identified during a study of human T cells and chemical hapten exposure (dated by TCRdb to the early 2020s). For the wider study: For sensitization, 2% DPC in acetone was applied to a 2 cm by 2 cm area of upper inner arm skin. Weekly therapeutic DPC doses were additionally applied to the scalp of patients throughout the roughly 22-week study period. Patch testing was done on the upper back using Finn chambers containing 0.01% DPC, and results were scored after 6 days according to International Contact Dermatitis Research Group standards. Most of the patients in the cohort were female, and the cohort covered alopecia areata with under or over 50% scalp involvement, alopecia totalis and alopecia universalis. Libraries were combined into a pool for sequencing, and differences in TCR yield between samples came mainly from small differences in library volumes within the pool. The study tracked peripheral blood TCR repertoire changes in vivo during primary and secondary sensitization to the hapten diphenylcyclopropenone (DPC) in alopecia patients. Blood samples were taken from patients before sensitization (week 0) and at 2, 6 and about 24 weeks after DPC sensitization. For TCR sequencing, blood came from 25 to 30 alopecia patients at anywhere from one to four time points (pre-sensitization, 2, 6 and 24 weeks). Broader findings and caveats from the paper: No change with DPC sensitization was found in the number of TCRs above 1 in 1000 frequency, and no evidence of global repertoire structure alterations was found. Alopecia, a presumed autoimmune disease, was present in all patients, so the immune response of the patients might differ from that of healthy individuals. The number of PT1 expanded TCRs positively correlated with patch test score, significant at thresholds 8, 16 and 32 but not 4. After repeated subsampling, changes were observed in the strength of the expansion versus patch-test correlation and in the threshold at which the correlation became significant. Expanded TCRs formed significantly more large CDR3 similarity clusters than pre-sensitization or healthy control sets, consistent with antigen-driven responses.

Relative to germline, V is 6 bases shorter and J is 8 bases shorter, with 10 bases between their ends. The CDR3 goes from the cysteine to the phenylalanine over 11 residues. Here the CDR3 DNA is all that survives: 33 bases in frame from base 1. Preparation of the library involved RACE. Sequenced using a NextSeq 500. During library preparation, unique molecular identifiers were attached to individual cDNA molecules so that TCRs could be counted in a quantitative, reproducible way. Both TCR alpha and TCR beta chains were sequenced from each blood RNA sample. On the authors' methods: A median of roughly 100,000 TCRs per sample was observed, with a range of about 20,000 to 700,000. The Decombinator software suite was used to annotate V, J and CDR3 in the TCR reads. Every sample was subsampled to the same number of TCRs (28,000) for the PS versus PT1 abundance plots. Expanded TCRs were defined as absent before sensitization and observed at least eight times at the 2-week time point. Using fastp at Q25 and MiXCR, TCRdb reprocessed the public reads and kept productive beta chains. Duplicate CDR3 protein sequences are folded into a single record with the most common DNA and genes. The V and J calls here are based on TCRdb, not the publication. For this sample there are roughly 380,000 distinct CDR3 sequences; 4.5% to 6% appear just once. Together, the top ten hold 2.6% of the sample.

Sample time point, as interpreted from the label and publication: pre-sensitization, week 0. The treatment or condition label, as the study defines it: therapeutic diphenylcyclopropenone sensitization with weekly scalp DPC. Blood at each patch-test visit was drawn before the patch test was applied. Patients were eligible if aged 18 to 70, diagnosed with alopecia and judged suitable for DPC therapy, and pregnant patients were excluded. Total RNA was extracted from unfractionated whole blood that had been collected in Tempus Blood RNA tubes. In this sample, this clonotype turned up many times. It lacks a known antigen. Base qualities are not recorded, but no much larger clone differs from it by a single base.

This TCR derives from a woman aged 45 to 65 with alopecia areata. Some clones in this sample may be carry-over from other donors' samples. The starting material was whole blood, obtained in connection with sensitization to the hapten diphenylcyclopropenone (DPC). The chain was built from TRBV12-3 or TRBV12-4 and TRBJ1-1; a weak D assignment points to TRBD1 (5 bases agree). The CDR3 is CASSPGTEAFF. The nucleotide sequence reads as follows: TGTGCCAGCAGCCCCGGGACGGAAGCTTTCTTT.